Listed below are T cell receptor beta chains from one sample, sequenced in a study of siplizumab effects on memory and regulatory T cells. Profiled with immunoSEQ multiplex PCR; TCRdb holds only in-frame clones, not every one. The sample holds under 130,000 clones, more than 85% seen once. Material for sequencing was CD4+ T cells sorted from blood. Receptors were obtained from a human donor in good health. Both conserved end residues are part of each CDR3. Expanded clones are given a class, and other clones once, few, many or no size at all.

j_call clone_size v_call cdr3_aa
TRBJ2-3 . TRBV5-4 CASSSGVPQDTQYF
TRBJ2-3 . TRBV6-6 CASNKGGSSTDTQYF
TRBJ2-2 . TRBV6-6 CASSDSVLRAGELFF
TRBJ1-3 . TRBV5-4 CASSLGGQGKNTIYF
TRBJ1-6 . TRBV5-1 CASSLDRGGSPLHF
TRBJ1-1 . TRBV5-4 CASSLPGRGTFNTEAFF
TRBJ1-3 . TRBV30 CACTGTSGNTIYF
TRBJ1-2 . TRBV14 CASSEKARVSYGYTF
TRBJ2-7 . TRBV7-9 CASSRLTGWNYEQYF
TRBJ1-2 . TRBV6-1 CASSTGQGYGYTF
TRBJ1-2 once TRBV5-1 CASSLGQGAFGYTF
TRBJ1-1 . TRBV10-1 CASSAQGAGTEAFF
TRBJ2-7 . TRBV7-3 CASSLNLHRVEGAYEQYF
TRBJ1-1 . TRBV5-4 CASSRKQGAAFF
TRBJ1-1 . TRBV6-5 CASSYSTGLGTEAFF
TRBJ2-7 . TRBV11-3 CASSLGLAGASYEQYF
TRBJ1-1 . TRBV5-1 CASSLLQGVGTEAFF
TRBJ1-2 . TRBV12-2 CASRLGVNYGYTF
TRBJ2-7 . TRBV14 CASSQDHRDRGRLRGSEQYF
TRBJ2-7 once TRBV9 CAIRGASTLVSRYEQYF
TRBJ1-5 once TRBV5-8 CASSVGVGRANQPQHF
TRBJ2-2 . TRBV19 CASSREGTGGRTGELFF
TRBJ2-1 . TRBV30 CAWSSGRTNYNEQFF
TRBJ2-1 . TRBV6-5 CASSNSGYNEQFF
TRBJ2-4 . TRBV7-2 CASSLGSAGVKNIQYF